This T cell receptor beta chain is drawn from a study of response to subunit inactivated influenza vaccine. TCRdb fed the RT-PCR reads into MiXCR, producing one record per CDR3 protein. Of over 650,000 distinct CDR3 sequences in the sample, around a sixth were seen once. CDR3 length: 13 amino acids. Per the germline V gene, CDR1 is GTSNPN and CDR2 is SVGIG (reference sequence). The V gene end was trimmed by 3 bases and the J gene end by 6 bases; junction bases not matched to a gene: 2. The clonotype originates from a man in his fifties or sixties who received an inactivated influenza vaccine. Here the sequenced sample was PBMCs from blood, taken roughly 5 days after vaccination. The chain recombines TRBV30 with TRBJ2-2; TRBD2 agrees at 9 bases. The CDR3 DNA is TGTGCCTGGAGGGGACTAGCTGCCGGGGAGCTGTTTTTT. As protein: CAWRGLAAGELFF.